The clone carrying this T cell receptor (beta chain) was seen only a few times. Its antigen remains unknown. These data belong to a study of identical twins. Study-wide results and limits: Alpha sequences that were out-of-frame and twin-shared showed an excess of low generation probability. With monozygotic twins, out-of-frame TCR alpha sharing exceeded what models estimated.

Trimming cost V 4 bases and J 7 bases; bases outside gene matches: 10. Germline V gives CDR1 SGHRS, CDR2 YFSETQ. The CDR3 sequence is 15 residues long. A universal primer binding site was introduced by template switching. The final cDNA contained unique molecular identifiers. TCRdb processed the 5' RACE reads anew with MiXCR; each CDR3 protein has one entry. The table includes approximately 700,000 distinct CDR3 sequences, 5.5% to 6.5% detected once. Only healthy Caucasians were included as donors. The clonotype was recovered from a man aged 18 to 30 in good health. Sequencing input: naive T cells sorted from blood. The J gene is TRBJ2-1, the V gene TRBV5-1, with 8 bases that match TRBD1. The CDR3: CASSGGLDRANEQFF. As DNA, the CDR3 is TGCGCCAGCAGCGGCGGCCTGGACAGGGCGAATGAGCAGTTCTTC.